Presented here are 23 T cell receptor beta chains from one specimen sequenced in a study of T-cell memory formation after mild COVID-19. TCRdb independently ran MiXCR on the 5' RACE reads; one entry per CDR3 protein. The sample shows about 300,000 distinct CDR3 sequences, 15% to 20% of them seen only once. What was sequenced was PBMCs or a T cell subset sorted from them (not recorded which). Receptor source: a man between 18 and 35 years old who had mild COVID-19 (a few samples of this study predate the infection). Cell type and time point are not known.

The chain couples TRBV4-1 to TRBJ1-3, with unresolved D. V was clipped by 1 base and J by 0 bases, with 7 bases between them. CDR3 size: 15 residues. Germline V gene sequence: CDR1 MGHRA, CDR2 YSYEKL. The CDR3 DNA reads as TGCGCCAGCAGCCAAGCCCCGTACTCTGGAAACACCATATATTTT. Translated, it gives CASSQAPYSGNTIYF.

The chain has TRBV24-1 and TRBJ1-2; 8 bases match TRBD1. The CDR3 spans 11 residues. Germline values: CDR1 KGHDR, CDR2 SFDVKD. The trim removed 10 bases at V and 8 bases at J, leaving 5 bases unmatched. The CDR3 DNA follows: TGTGCCACTTCAGGGGGCGGAGGCTACACCTTC. It specifies CATSGGGGYTF.

In its sample, this clonotype was seen a few times. The chain uses TRBV28 and TRBJ1-5, with D uncertain. Between the trimmed V and J ends, which lost 8 bases and 4 bases, there was a span of 18 bases. The CDR3 consists of 15 residues. Germline CDR1 reads MDHEN; CDR2 reads SYDVKM. The CDR3 bases are TGTGCCAGCCAAGAATTGGGCGAGTTAAATCAGCCCCAGCATTTT. It codes for CASQELGELNQPQHF.

The chain carries TRBV5-1 and TRBJ2-5; no clear D gene. CDR1 is SGHRS, CDR2 YFSETQ, per germline. The CDR3 loop spans 14 amino acids. Trimming cost V 1 base and J 0 bases, with 7 bases left between them. CDR3 DNA sequence: TGCGCCAGCAGCTTGATGACACACCAAGAGACCCAGTACTTC. This translates into CASSLMTHQETQYF.

This clonotype was seen a handful of times. The chain joins TRBV7-7 to TRBJ2-1; 9 bases agree with TRBD1. This CDR3 has 16 amino acids. The V segment lost 4 bases and the J segment 6 bases; nucleotides outside the gene matches: 10. Germline-derived CDR1 and CDR2 are SSHAT and FNYEAQ (reference sequence). The CDR3 coding sequence is TGTGCCAGCAGCTCTCCGGGACAGGGTGTGTTCAATGAGCAGTTCTTC. It translates to CASSSPGQGVFNEQFF. Together with reference TRBV7-7 and TRBJ2-1, the CDR3 gives the full variable domain: GAGVSQSPRYKVTKRGQDVTLRCDPISSHATLYWYQQALGQGPEFLTYFNYEAQPDKSGLPSDRFSAERPEGSISTLTIQRTEQRDSAMYRCASSSPGQGVFNEQFFGPGTRLTVL.

The V call is TRBV7-9, the J call TRBJ2-1; 10 bases are a match to TRBD2. The length of the CDR3 is 16 residues. The trim removed 2 bases at V and 3 bases at J, leaving 4 bases unmatched. The germline V gene encodes CDR1 SEHNR and CDR2 FQNEAQ (reference sequence). The CDR3 DNA sequence: TGTGCCAGCAGCTTACCGTCTAGCGGGGGCTACAATGAGCAGTTCTTC. Translation gives CASSLPSSGGYNEQFF.

This clonotype has just a few counts. A junction boundary mismatches the germline segment, possibly from a read error. V and J are TRBV6-1 and TRBJ2-2, with D possibly being TRBD1 (6 bases). This CDR3 has 14 amino acids. The germline CDR1 and CDR2 sequences are MNHNS and SASEGT. DNA for the CDR3: TGTGCAAGCAGTTCGAGACAGGTTGCCGGGGAGCTGTTTTTT. This translates into CASSSRQVAGELFF.

The J gene is TRBJ2-3, the V gene TRBV5-1; D is ambiguous. This CDR3 comprises 14 residues. Trimming took off 4 bases at V and 5 bases at J, with 14 bases between the two ends. CDR1 and CDR2 from the germline V gene are SGHRS and YFSETQ. The CDR3 region is CASSLKGAGDTQYF. The CDR3 nucleotides read TGCGCCAGCAGCCTGAAGGGCGCAGGAGATACGCAGTATTTT.

This clonotype was found a few times. The DNA of the CDR3 is TGCGCCAGCAGCCCAGCCTGGGGGTCCCGAGCGAGACGGGGCCAGAATGAGCAGTTCTTC. Its protein is CASSPAWGSRARRGQNEQFF. This rearrangement joins TRBV5-1 to TRBJ2-1; the D call may be TRBD1 or TRBD2 (5 bases each). Looked up from germline, CDR1 is SGHRS and CDR2 is YFSETQ. Trimming took off 4 bases at V and 7 bases at J, with 33 bases between the two ends. The CDR3 covers 20 residues.

V and J are TRBV7-2 and TRBJ2-3, with D tentatively TRBD1 (6 bases). The CDR3 is 13 amino acids. V lost 3 bases, J lost 7 bases, and 11 bases lay in between. Germline CDR1 is SGHTA and CDR2 is FQGNSA. CDR3 coding DNA: TGTGCCAGCAGCTTTGCCGGGACAAATACGCAGTATTTT. This translates into CASSFAGTNTQYF.

The V and J genes are TRBV4-3 and TRBJ2-3; D unresolved. Per germline, CDR1 LGHNA and CDR2 YSLEER. Trimming pared 1 base from V and 0 bases from J, leaving 8 bases between. The CDR3 loop spans 15 amino acids. CDR3 amino acids: CASSQGTRSTDTQYF. The DNA of the CDR3 is TGCGCCAGCAGCCAAGGAACACGAAGCACAGATACGCAGTATTTT.

The chain is built from TRBV7-9 and TRBJ1-2; TRBD1 is a possible D gene (5 bases). The CDR3 extends over 14 amino acids. V was trimmed by 1 base and J by 5 bases, leaving 11 bases between them. Germline V gene lookup returns CDR1 SEHNR and CDR2 FQNEAQ (reference sequence). This CDR3 is CASSLGNQGYGYTF. CDR3 DNA: TGTGCCAGCAGCTTAGGAAATCAGGGTTATGGCTACACCTTC. Combining the CDR3 with reference TRBV7-9 and TRBJ1-2 gives the whole variable domain DTGVSQNPRHKITKRGQNVTFRCDPISEHNRLYWYRQTLGQGPEFLTYFQNEAQLEKSRLLSDRFSAERPKGSFSTLEIQRTEQGDSAMYLCASSLGNQGYGYTFGSGTRLTVV.

This clonotype has at least ten counts. The chain couples TRBV12-3 or TRBV12-4 to TRBJ1-1; D not certain. With 5 bases removed from V and 2 bases from J, the gap between germline ends came to 12 bases. This CDR3 region has 14 residues. The CDR3 bases are TGTGCCAGCAGTACTACAGATACTAACACTGAAGCTTTCTTT. Amino acids: CASSTTDTNTEAFF.

This clonotype was observed many times. J is TRBJ2-5 and V is TRBV7-6; D uncertain. CDR3 length equals 13 residues. CDR1 is SGHVS, CDR2 FNYEAQ, per germline. V dropped 1 base and J dropped 6 bases, with 9 bases sitting between them. DNA for the CDR3: TGTGCCAGCAGCTTAGAACTGCTTCAGACCCAGTACTTC. The encoded protein is CASSLELLQTQYF.

The chain has TRBV4-1 and TRBJ1-2; 10 bases are a match to TRBD1. Trimming at V came to 3 bases and at J to 8 bases, leaving 12 bases not matched to a gene. Looked up from germline, CDR1 is MGHRA and CDR2 is YSYEKL. CDR3 length: 16 amino acids. As DNA, the CDR3 is TGCGCCAGCAGCCAGGAGGGACAGGGGCTTCTTCGGGGCTACACCTTC. Protein: CASSQEGQGLLRGYTF.

This CDR3 reads CASSAQGQDTQYF. The DNA of the CDR3 is TGCGCCAGCAGCGCACAGGGTCAGGATACGCAGTATTTT. The chain employs TRBV5-1 and TRBJ2-3; TRBD1 is a possible D gene (6 bases). This CDR3 has 13 residues. Germline V gene lookup returns CDR1 SGHRS and CDR2 YFSETQ. The V gene lost 4 bases and the J gene lost 6 bases, with 12 bases spanning the gap.

This clonotype was observed a handful of times. This chain uses TRBV21-1 with TRBJ1-6; the table's D call of TRBD1 was not tested on the DNA. TRBV21-1 is an annotated pseudogene. CDR3 length: 16 residues. The CDR3 loop is CASSKERGQGGSPLHF. CDR3 in DNA: TGTGCCAGCAGCAAAGAAAGGGGGCAGGGTGGTTCACCCCTCCACTTT.

This clonotype was seen a few times. This chain uses TRBV12-3 or TRBV12-4 with TRBJ2-5; no clear D gene. Trimming left V 4 bases short and J 5 bases short, with 23 bases between. This CDR3 has 17 amino acids. The CDR3 nucleotides are TGTGCCAGCAGTTACTACAGAGGAGACCGACTTTCGGAGACCCAGTACTTC. It codes for CASSYYRGDRLSETQYF.

This clonotype was picked up a small number of times. This sequence joins TRBV6-5 and TRBJ1-1; no definite D call. The CDR3 totals 15 residues. The germline V gene encodes CDR1 MNHEY and CDR2 SVGAGI. The V gene lost 5 bases and the J gene lost 3 bases, with 16 bases spanning the gap. The CDR3 is CASSTHSGRDTEAFF. In DNA, the CDR3 is TGTGCCAGCAGTACCCATAGTGGACGGGACACTGAAGCTTTCTTT.

V and J are TRBV12-3 or TRBV12-4 and TRBJ2-1; 7 nucleotides match TRBD1. This CDR3 comprises 13 residues. V dropped 5 bases and J dropped 9; count of bases not matched to a gene: 7. The CDR3 loop reads CASSPLRGTEQFF. The CDR3 coding sequence is TGTGCCAGCAGTCCGCTCAGGGGGACTGAGCAGTTCTTC.

This sequence joins TRBV12-3 or TRBV12-4 and TRBJ1-4; D uncertain. The CDR3 contains 14 residues. Trimming took 2 bases from V and 8 from J, leaving 12 bases between them. The CDR3 is CASSLRDGGEKLFF. For the CDR3, the DNA is TGTGCCAGCAGTTTAAGAGATGGCGGAGAAAAACTGTTTTTT.

J is TRBJ2-1 and V is TRBV4-2, with a weak D call TRBD2 (6 bases). Trimming shortened V by 4 bases and J by 7 bases, and 17 bases separated the two germline ends. The CDR3 spans 15 residues. Germline CDR1 LGHNA, CDR2 YNFKEQ. Here the CDR3 DNA reads TGTGCCAGCAGCCGCGATTGGCGGGGAAGTAATGAGCAGTTCTTC. Translated: CASSRDWRGSNEQFF.

The V call is TRBV20-1, the J call TRBJ2-1, with TRBD2 matching 7 bases. Unmatched junction bases numbered 2, after V lost 1 base and J lost 2 bases. This CDR3 comprises 14 residues. CDR1 and CDR2 from the germline V gene are DFQATT and SNEGSKA (reference sequence). DNA for the CDR3: TGCAGTGCTAGAGTGCTAGCGGCCTACAATGAGCAGTTCTTC. This sequence encodes CSARVLAAYNEQFF.